These 20 T cell receptor beta chains originate from one sample sequenced in a study of T cell responses to AZD1222 COVID-19 vaccine. Produced via immunoSEQ multiplex PCR; TCRdb's table is partial and in-frame only. This repertoire shows about 84,000 clones, 86% found once; its top ten account for around 5.9%. The source was peripheral blood, collected 28 days after the second AZD1222 dose. These receptors were taken from an adult who received the AZD1222 COVID-19 vaccine.

V gene TRBV2 combines with J gene TRBJ2-3; 9 bases map to TRBD2. CDR1 and CDR2 (germline): SNHLY, FYNNEI. There are 16 residues in the CDR3. V lost 4 bases to trimming and J lost 6 bases; unmatched junction nucleotides: 11. The CDR3 here is CASSALAGWGQDTQYF. The DNA for the CDR3 is TGTGCCAGCAGTGCTCTAGCGGGATGGGGTCAGGATACGCAGTATTTT.

The J gene is TRBJ1-2, the V gene TRBV29-1; D gene uncertain. Looked up from germline, CDR1 is SQVTM and CDR2 is ANQGSEA. This CDR3 contains 16 residues. With 3 bases removed from V and 4 bases from J, the gap between germline ends came to 21 bases. The CDR3 nucleotides are TGCAGCGTTGAGGATCCCAGGACCTCTACAAGCTATGGCTACACCTTC. Amino acids: CSVEDPRTSTSYGYTF. Full variable domain (outside the CDR3, taken from reference TRBV29-1 and TRBJ1-2): SAVISQKPSRDICQRGTSLTIQCQVDSQVTMMFWYRQQPGQSLTLIATANQGSEATYESGFVIDKFPISRPNLTFSTLTVSNMSPEDSSIYLCSVEDPRTSTSYGYTFGSGTRLTVV.

J is TRBJ2-5 and V is TRBV19; D is ambiguous. Germline assignment: CDR1 LNHDA and CDR2 SQIVND (reference sequence). CDR3 length: 14 amino acids. V was shortened by 8 bases and J by 1 base, with 14 bases between the two germline ends. The CDR3 reads CASAPRILQETQYF. The DNA for the CDR3 is TGTGCCAGTGCACCCCGCATCCTCCAAGAGACCCAGTACTTC.

The rearrangement joins TRBV19 to TRBJ2-5, with a weak D call TRBD2 (5 bases). Trimming removed 6 bases from V and 4 bases from J, with 12 bases in between. This CDR3 has 13 amino acids. Germline CDR1 and CDR2: LNHDA and SQIVND (reference sequence). The CDR3 nucleotides are TGTGCCAGTAGGGCGGCCCGGGGAGAGACCCAGTACTTC. It translates to CASRAARGETQYF.

This clone appeared once. J is TRBJ1-3 and V is TRBV4-1; D gene unclear. Germline V lookup: CDR1 MGHRA, CDR2 YSYEKL. The CDR3 contains 15 residues. V was trimmed by 3 bases and J by 0 bases, leaving 9 bases between them. The CDR3 DNA follows: TGCGCCAGCAGCCACACTCGGGACTCTGGAAACACCATATATTTT. It specifies CASSHTRDSGNTIYF.

J is TRBJ2-2 and V is TRBV5-1; D call uncertain. Germline CDR1 SGHRS, CDR2 YFSETQ. V gave up 1 base and J gave up 0 bases, with 10 bases separating them. The CDR3 has 16 residues. CDR3 region: CASSLSRGSNTGELFF. The CDR3 region has the DNA TGCGCCAGCAGCTTGTCTCGAGGTTCGAACACCGGGGAGCTGTTTTTT.

The V call is TRBV19, the J call TRBJ2-7, with D perhaps matching TRBD2 (6 bases). The V gene's germline CDR1 is LNHDA and CDR2 SQIVND (reference sequence). V lost 3 bases to trimming and J lost 0 bases, with 12 bases between them. This CDR3 is built from 15 residues. CDR3 DNA sequence: TGTGCCAGTAGTATGGGACTTACTAGCTCCTACGAGCAGTACTTC. It specifies CASSMGLTSSYEQYF.

The chain employs TRBV28 and TRBJ2-7; TRBD1 agrees at 8 bases. The CDR3 has 12 residues. CDR1 is MDHEN, CDR2 SYDVKM, per germline. Germline trimming cut 8 bases from V and 2 bases from J; bases unmatched to any gene: 2. CDR3 region: CASRTGTYEQYF. The DNA of the CDR3 is TGTGCCAGCCGGACAGGGACCTACGAGCAGTACTTC.

This chain connects TRBV2 to TRBJ1-2; D not certain. The CDR3 totals 14 residues. The V and J ends lost 6 bases and 4 bases respectively, with 15 bases between them. Germline V gene sequence: CDR1 SNHLY, CDR2 FYNNEI. The CDR3 reads CASRIQPSTYGYTF. The CDR3 DNA reads as TGTGCCAGCAGGATACAGCCATCTACCTATGGCTACACCTTC.

This chain joins TRBV6-5 and TRBJ1-4; the match to TRBD1 covers 9 bases. The J segment lost 8 bases and the V segment lost 6 bases, leaving 10 bases of the junction unmatched. In germline, CDR1 is MNHEY, CDR2 SVGAGI. The CDR3 is 15 amino acids. CDR3 region: CASRGTGGSIEKLFF. In nucleotides, the CDR3 is TGTGCCAGCAGGGGCACAGGGGGCTCCATCGAAAAACTGTTTTTT.

V and J are TRBV5-1 and TRBJ1-3; a possible D gene is TRBD1 (5 bases). The CDR3 runs 16 residues. Germline CDR1 and CDR2: SGHRS and YFSETQ. The V end was cut by 1 base, the J end by 2 bases, with 13 bases between. Here the CDR3 DNA reads TGCGCCAGCAGCTTGTTGGGGACTGGGCCTGGAAACACCATATATTTT. This sequence encodes CASSLLGTGPGNTIYF.

J is TRBJ2-4 and V is TRBV2; a possible D gene is TRBD1 (6 bases). In germline, CDR1 is SNHLY, CDR2 FYNNEI. V lost 3 bases, J lost 7 bases, and 13 bases lay in between. The CDR3 extends over 14 amino acids. As DNA, the CDR3 is TGTGCCAGCAGTGAGGGGACAATTGGGAACATTCAGTACTTC. The encoded protein is CASSEGTIGNIQYF.

V usage is TRBV7-9 and J usage is TRBJ2-5, with 8 bases that match TRBD1. The ends lost 3 bases at V and 5 bases at J; junction bases unmatched: 5. The CDR3 is made up of 14 amino acids. Germline V CDR1 and CDR2: SEHNR, FQNEAQ (reference sequence). DNA for the CDR3: TGTGCCAGCAGCTTCTCGGACAGGGAGGAGACCCAGTACTTC. It encodes CASSFSDREETQYF.

This clone has just one count. The J gene is TRBJ1-2, the V gene TRBV2, with 8 bases aligning to TRBD1. The CDR3 has 15 amino acids. The V gene end was trimmed by 0 bases and the J gene end by 7 bases; junction bases not matched to a gene: 7. The germline CDR1 and CDR2 sequences are SNHLY and FYNNEI. The CDR3 here is CASSEAGQVGAGYTF. As DNA, the CDR3 is TGTGCCAGCAGTGAAGCGGGACAGGTGGGTGCTGGCTACACCTTC.

The chain joins TRBV18 to TRBJ1-3; D is ambiguous. Trimming cost V 0 bases and J 0 bases, with 9 bases left between them. This CDR3 is 16 amino acids long. CDR1 is KGHSH, CDR2 LQKENI, per germline. This CDR3 is CASSPPGLISGNTIYF. DNA of the CDR3: TGTGCCAGCTCACCACCTGGACTGATCTCTGGAAACACCATATATTTT. Together with reference TRBV18 and TRBJ1-3, the CDR3 gives the full variable domain: NAGVMQNPRHLVRRRGQEARLRCSPMKGHSHVYWYRQLPEEGLKFMVYLQKENIIDESGMPKERFSAEFPKEGPSILRIQQVVRGDSAAYFCASSPPGLISGNTIYFGEGSWLTVV.

The rearrangement links TRBV7-2 to TRBJ1-2; TRBD1 is a possible D gene (5 bases). This CDR3 has 15 amino acids. With 6 bases removed from V and 3 bases from J, the gap between germline ends came to 17 bases. Germline CDR1 and CDR2: SGHTA and FQGNSA. The DNA of the CDR3 is TGTGCCAGCAGAAGTCCCCTGGACAAGCACTATGGCTACACCTTC. Protein product: CASRSPLDKHYGYTF.

The chain joins TRBV20-1 to TRBJ2-1; the match to TRBD2 covers 8 bases. The V and J ends lost 3 bases and 8 bases, in that order; junction bases with no gene match: 9. The germline V gene has CDR1 DFQATT and CDR2 SNEGSKA (reference sequence). The CDR3 length is 14 residues. CDR3 DNA: TGCAGTGCTAGTCCGGGACTAGTCCCCCATGAGCAGTTCTTC. This encodes CSASPGLVPHEQFF.

DNA of the CDR3: TGTGCCAGCAGATCCGGGACAGGGGACACCGGGGAGCTGTTTTTT. Its translation: CASRSGTGDTGELFF. V is TRBV7-6 and J is TRBJ2-2, with TRBD1 matching over 10 bases. The trim removed 6 bases at V and 3 bases at J, leaving 4 bases unmatched. Germline CDR1 SGHVS, CDR2 FNYEAQ. The CDR3 consists of 15 residues.

CDR3 nucleotide sequence: TGTGCCAGCAGCCACGCCACCGGGGGGCAGAATTCACCCCTCCACTTT. This gives the protein CASSHATGGQNSPLHF. The chain couples TRBV13 to TRBJ1-6; D possibly corresponds to TRBD1 (6 bases). Trimming took 5 bases from V and 7 from J, leaving 18 bases between them. CDR1 is PRHDT and CDR2 is FYEKMQ in the germline V gene (reference sequence). The CDR3 sequence is 16 residues long. Complete variable domain (other parts from reference TRBV13 and TRBJ1-6): AAGVIQSPRHLIKEKRETATLKCYPIPRHDTVYWYQQGPGQDPQFLISFYEKMQSDKGSIPDRFSAQQFSDYHSELNMSSLELGDSALYFCASSHATGGQNSPLHFGNGTRLTVT.

This sequence joins TRBV5-1 and TRBJ2-2, with D unresolved. Trimming removed 4 bases at V and 4 bases at J, with 11 bases between. Germline values: CDR1 SGHRS, CDR2 YFSETQ. The CDR3 has 14 amino acids. CDR3 nucleotide sequence: TGCGCCAGCAGCCCGGCGCTATCCACCGGGGAGCTGTTTTTT. Its translation is CASSPALSTGELFF.